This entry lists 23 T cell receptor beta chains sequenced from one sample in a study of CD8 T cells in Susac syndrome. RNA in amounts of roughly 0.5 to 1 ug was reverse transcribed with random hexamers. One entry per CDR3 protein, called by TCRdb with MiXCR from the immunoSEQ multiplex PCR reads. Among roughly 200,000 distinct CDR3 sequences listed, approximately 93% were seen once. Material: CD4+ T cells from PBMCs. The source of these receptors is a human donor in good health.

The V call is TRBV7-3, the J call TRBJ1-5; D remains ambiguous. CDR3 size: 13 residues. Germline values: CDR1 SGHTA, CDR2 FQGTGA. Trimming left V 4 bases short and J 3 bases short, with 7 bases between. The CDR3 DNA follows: TGTGCCAGCAGCTGGGGTCCCAATCAGCCCCAGCATTTT. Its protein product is CASSWGPNQPQHF.

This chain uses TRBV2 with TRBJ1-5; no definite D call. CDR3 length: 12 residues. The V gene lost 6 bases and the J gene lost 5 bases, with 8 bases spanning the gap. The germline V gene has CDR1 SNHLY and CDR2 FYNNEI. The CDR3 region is CASRLSDQPQHF. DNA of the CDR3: TGTGCCAGCAGACTTTCTGATCAGCCCCAGCATTTT.

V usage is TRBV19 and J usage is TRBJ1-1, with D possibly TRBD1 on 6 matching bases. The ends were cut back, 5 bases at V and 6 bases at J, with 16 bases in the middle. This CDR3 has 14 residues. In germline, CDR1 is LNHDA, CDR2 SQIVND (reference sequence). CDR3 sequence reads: CASSYGGRGPEAFF. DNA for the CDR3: TGTGCCAGTAGTTATGGGGGCAGGGGCCCTGAAGCTTTCTTT.

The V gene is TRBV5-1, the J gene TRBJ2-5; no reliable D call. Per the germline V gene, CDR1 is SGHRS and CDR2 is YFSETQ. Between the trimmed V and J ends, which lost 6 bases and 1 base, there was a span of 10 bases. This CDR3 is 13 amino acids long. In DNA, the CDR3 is TGCGCCAGCAAACCCTTAGCCCAAGAGACCCAGTACTTC. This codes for CASKPLAQETQYF.

For the CDR3, the DNA is TGTGCCAGCAGCTCCGGACAGAACTACGAGCAGTACTTC. Amino acids: CASSSGQNYEQYF. The V and J genes are TRBV28 and TRBJ2-7; weak D call: TRBD1 (6 bases). Germline values: CDR1 MDHEN, CDR2 SYDVKM. Trimming pared 6 bases from V and 3 bases from J, leaving 12 bases between. The CDR3 is made up of 13 amino acids.

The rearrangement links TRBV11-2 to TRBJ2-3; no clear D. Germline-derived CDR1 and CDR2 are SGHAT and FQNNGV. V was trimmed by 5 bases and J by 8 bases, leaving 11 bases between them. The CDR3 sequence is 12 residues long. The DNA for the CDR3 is TGTGCCAGCAGCCCCCGACTGGGTACGCAGTATTTT. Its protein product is CASSPRLGTQYF.

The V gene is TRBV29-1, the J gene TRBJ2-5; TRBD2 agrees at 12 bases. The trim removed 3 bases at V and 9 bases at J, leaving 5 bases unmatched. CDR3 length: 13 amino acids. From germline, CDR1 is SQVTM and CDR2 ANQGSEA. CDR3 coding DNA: TGCAGCGTTGACCTCCCTAGCGGGGGGGCCCAGTACTTC. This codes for CSVDLPSGGAQYF.

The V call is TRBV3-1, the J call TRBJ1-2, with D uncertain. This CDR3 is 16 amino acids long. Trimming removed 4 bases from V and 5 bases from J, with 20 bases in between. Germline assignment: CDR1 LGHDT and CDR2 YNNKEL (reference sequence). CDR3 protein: CASSLNPGPAGYGYTF. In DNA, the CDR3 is TGTGCCAGCAGCCTCAACCCTGGGCCCGCGGGATATGGCTACACCTTC.

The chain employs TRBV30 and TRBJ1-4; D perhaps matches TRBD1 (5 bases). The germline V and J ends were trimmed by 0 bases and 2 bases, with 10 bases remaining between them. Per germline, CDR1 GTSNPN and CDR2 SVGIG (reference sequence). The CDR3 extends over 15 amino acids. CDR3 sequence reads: CAWSVRDWTNEKLFF. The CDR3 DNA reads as TGTGCCTGGAGTGTACGGGACTGGACTAATGAAAAACTGTTTTTT.

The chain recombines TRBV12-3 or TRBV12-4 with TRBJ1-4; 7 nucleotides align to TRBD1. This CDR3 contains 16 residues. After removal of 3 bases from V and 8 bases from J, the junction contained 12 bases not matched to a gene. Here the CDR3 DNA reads TGTGCCAGCAGTTTGGGAGACAGGGCTGTCGGGGAAAAACTGTTTTTT. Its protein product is CASSLGDRAVGEKLFF.

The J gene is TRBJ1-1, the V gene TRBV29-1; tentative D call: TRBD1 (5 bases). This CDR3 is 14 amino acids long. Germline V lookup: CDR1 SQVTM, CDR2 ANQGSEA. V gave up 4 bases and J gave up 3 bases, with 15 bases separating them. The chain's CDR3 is CSVGGRARDTEAFF. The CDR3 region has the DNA TGCAGCGTTGGAGGCCGAGCCAGGGACACTGAAGCTTTCTTT.

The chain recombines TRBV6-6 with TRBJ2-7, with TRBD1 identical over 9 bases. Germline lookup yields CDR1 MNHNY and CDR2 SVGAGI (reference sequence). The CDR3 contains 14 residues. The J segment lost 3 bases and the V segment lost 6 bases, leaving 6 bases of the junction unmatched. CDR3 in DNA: TGTGCCAGCAGGACTACAGGGGGCGGCTACGAGCAGTACTTC. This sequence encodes CASRTTGGGYEQYF.

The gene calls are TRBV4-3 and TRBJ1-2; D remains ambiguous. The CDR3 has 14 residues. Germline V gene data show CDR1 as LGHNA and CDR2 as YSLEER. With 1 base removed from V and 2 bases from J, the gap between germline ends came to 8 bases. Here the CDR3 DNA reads TGCGCCAGCAGCCAAGTCCCACCAAACTATGGCTACACCTTC. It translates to CASSQVPPNYGYTF.

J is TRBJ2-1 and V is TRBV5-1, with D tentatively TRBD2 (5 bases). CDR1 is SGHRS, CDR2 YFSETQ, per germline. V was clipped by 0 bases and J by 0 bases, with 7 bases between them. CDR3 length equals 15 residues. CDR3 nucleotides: TGCGCCAGCAGCTTGGCCACTAGCTCCTACAATGAGCAGTTCTTC. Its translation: CASSLATSSYNEQFF.

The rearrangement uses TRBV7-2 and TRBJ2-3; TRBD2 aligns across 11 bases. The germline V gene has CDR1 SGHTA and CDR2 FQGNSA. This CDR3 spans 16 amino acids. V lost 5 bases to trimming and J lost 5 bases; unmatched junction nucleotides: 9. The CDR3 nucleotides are TGTGCCAGCAGCCAGAATAGCGGGGGGGCCGGAGATACGCAGTATTTT. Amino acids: CASSQNSGGAGDTQYF.

The CDR3 sequence is CASSYQGIGNTIYF. The DNA of the CDR3 is TGTGCCAGCAGTTACCAGGGAATAGGAAACACCATATATTTT. J is TRBJ1-3 and V is TRBV6-5; the D gene is possibly TRBD1 (5 bases). The CDR3 contains 14 residues. Trimming cost V 2 bases and J 4 bases, with 9 bases left between them. Germline V lookup: CDR1 MNHEY, CDR2 SVGAGI.

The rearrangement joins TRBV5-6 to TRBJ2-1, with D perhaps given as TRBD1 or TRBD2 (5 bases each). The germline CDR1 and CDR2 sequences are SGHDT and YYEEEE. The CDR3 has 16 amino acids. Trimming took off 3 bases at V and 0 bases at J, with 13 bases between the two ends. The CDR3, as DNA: TGTGCCAGCAGCTCCCCAGGTGGGGGCTCCTACAATGAGCAGTTCTTC. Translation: CASSSPGGGSYNEQFF.

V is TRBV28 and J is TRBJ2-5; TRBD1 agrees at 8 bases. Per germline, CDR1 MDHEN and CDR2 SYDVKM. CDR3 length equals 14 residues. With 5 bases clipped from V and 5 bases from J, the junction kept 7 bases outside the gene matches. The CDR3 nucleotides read TGTGCCAGCAGTAACCCGGACAGGGACGAGACCCAGTACTTC. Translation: CASSNPDRDETQYF.

The CDR3 nucleotides read TGCGCCAGCAGCCACAGGGAGGGTTCTAATCAGCCCCAGCATTTT. Amino acid sequence: CASSHREGSNQPQHF. V is TRBV4-1 and J is TRBJ1-5; maybe TRBD1 (5 bases). The CDR3 sequence is 15 residues long. V gave up 3 bases and J gave up 4 bases, with 13 bases separating them. Germline V gene lookup returns CDR1 MGHRA and CDR2 YSYEKL.

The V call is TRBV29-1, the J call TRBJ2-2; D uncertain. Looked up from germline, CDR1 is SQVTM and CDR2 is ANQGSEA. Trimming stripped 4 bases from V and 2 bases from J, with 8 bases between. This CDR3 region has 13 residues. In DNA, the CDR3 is TGCAGCGTTGGGTCAGCAAACACCGGGGAGCTGTTTTTT. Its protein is CSVGSANTGELFF.

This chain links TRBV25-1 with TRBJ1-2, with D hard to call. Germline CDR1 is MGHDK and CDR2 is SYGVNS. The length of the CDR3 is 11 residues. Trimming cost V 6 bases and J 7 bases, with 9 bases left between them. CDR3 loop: CASRDLAGYTF. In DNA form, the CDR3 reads TGTGCCAGCAGAGACCTGGCTGGCTACACCTTC.

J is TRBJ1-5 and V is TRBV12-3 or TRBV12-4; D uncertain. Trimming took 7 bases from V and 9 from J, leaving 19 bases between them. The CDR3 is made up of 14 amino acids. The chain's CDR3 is CASTSDTPLSPQHF. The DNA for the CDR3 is TGTGCCAGCACCTCCGACACGCCTCTGTCGCCCCAGCATTTT.

The CDR3 loop is CAWSRNSYEQYF. CDR3 nucleotides: TGTGCCTGGAGCCGAAACTCCTACGAGCAGTACTTC. The rearrangement joins TRBV30 to TRBJ2-7; D gene unclear. The germline V and J ends were trimmed by 3 bases and 0 bases, with 6 bases remaining between them. The CDR3 covers 12 residues. CDR1 and CDR2 from the germline V gene are GTSNPN and SVGIG (reference sequence).